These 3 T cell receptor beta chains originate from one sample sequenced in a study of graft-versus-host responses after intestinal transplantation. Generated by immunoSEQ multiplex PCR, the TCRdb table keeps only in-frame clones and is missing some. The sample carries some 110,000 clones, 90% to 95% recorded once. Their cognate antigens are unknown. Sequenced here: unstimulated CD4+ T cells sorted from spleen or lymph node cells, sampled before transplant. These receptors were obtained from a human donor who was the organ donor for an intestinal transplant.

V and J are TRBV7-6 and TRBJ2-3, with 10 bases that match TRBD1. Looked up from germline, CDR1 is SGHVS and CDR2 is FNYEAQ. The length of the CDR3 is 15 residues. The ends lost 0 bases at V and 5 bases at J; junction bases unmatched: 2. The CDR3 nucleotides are TGTGCCAGCAGCTTAGCGACAGGGGGCGTAGATACGCAGTATTTT. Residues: CASSLATGGVDTQYF.

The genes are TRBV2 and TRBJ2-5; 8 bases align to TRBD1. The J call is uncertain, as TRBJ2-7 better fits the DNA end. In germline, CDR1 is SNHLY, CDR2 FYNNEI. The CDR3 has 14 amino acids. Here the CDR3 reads CASTIRQGSGEQYF. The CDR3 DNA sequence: TGTGCCAGCACAATTCGACAGGGGTCGGGCGAGCAGTACTTC.

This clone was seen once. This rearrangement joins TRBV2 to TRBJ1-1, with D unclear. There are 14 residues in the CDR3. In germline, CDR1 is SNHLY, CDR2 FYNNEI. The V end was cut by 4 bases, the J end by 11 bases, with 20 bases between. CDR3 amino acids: CASSVIFRFGAAFF. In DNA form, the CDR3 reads TGTGCCAGCAGTGTAATTTTTCGGTTCGGAGCGGCTTTCTTT.